The sequence of this TCR beta chain was determined in a study of T cell responses to AZD1222 COVID-19 vaccine. V shed 4 bases, J shed 3 bases, and the junction held 11 bases outside the gene matches. Germline CDR1 SNHLY, CDR2 FYNNEI. This CDR3 has 17 amino acids. In the case of this clone: Its specificity is not known.

Notes on the study in general: Recipients of AZD1222 seropositive at baseline numbered only five or six. Following two doses of AZD1222, Spike-specific TCR breadth and depth rose. Unmutated variant regions reportedly attract nearly half of all spike-specific TCRs.

Assay: immunoSEQ multiplex PCR; the TCRdb copy retains only in-frame clones and omits some. The profile covers roughly 49,000 clones, with approximately 80% appearing a single time and 6.6% taken by the ten largest. The material was peripheral blood, obtained on day 0 of AZD1222 vaccination. This sequence joins TRBV2 and TRBJ2-5, with 10 bases lining up with TRBD2. This TCR was sampled from an adult in good health. The CDR3 region is CASSALLLLAGEETQYF. The CDR3 bases are TGTGCCAGCAGTGCCCTCCTACTTCTAGCGGGAGAAGAGACCCAGTACTTC.